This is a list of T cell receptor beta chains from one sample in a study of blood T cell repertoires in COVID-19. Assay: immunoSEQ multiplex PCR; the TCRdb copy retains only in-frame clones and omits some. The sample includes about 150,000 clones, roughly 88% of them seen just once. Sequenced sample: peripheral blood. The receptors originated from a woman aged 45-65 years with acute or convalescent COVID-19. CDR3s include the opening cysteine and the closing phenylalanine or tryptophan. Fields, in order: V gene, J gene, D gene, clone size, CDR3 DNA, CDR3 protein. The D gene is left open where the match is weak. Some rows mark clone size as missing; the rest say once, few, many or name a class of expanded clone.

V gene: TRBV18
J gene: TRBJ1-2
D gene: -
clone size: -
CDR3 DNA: TGTGCCAGCTCACCAGATCCGGTCTATGGCTACACCTTC
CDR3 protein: CASSPDPVYGYTF

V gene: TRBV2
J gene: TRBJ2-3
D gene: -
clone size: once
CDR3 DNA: TGTGCCACCCTCGGGGGTGTGATCACAGATACGCAGTATTTT
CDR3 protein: CATLGGVITDTQYF

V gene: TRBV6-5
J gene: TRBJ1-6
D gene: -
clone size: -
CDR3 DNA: TGTGCCAGCGGGAGCTCCTATAATTCACCCCTCCACTTT
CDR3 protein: CASGSSYNSPLHF

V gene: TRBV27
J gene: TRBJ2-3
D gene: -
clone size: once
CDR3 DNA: TGTGCCGCGGGGGCTGGCGGGGGTTCGGGTACGCAGTATTTT
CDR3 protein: CAAGAGGGSGTQYF

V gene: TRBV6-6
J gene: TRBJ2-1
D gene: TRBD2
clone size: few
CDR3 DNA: TGTGCCAGCAGTCCCCTAAGGACTAGCGGGAGGGGCAATGAGCAGTTCTTC
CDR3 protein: CASSPLRTSGRGNEQFF

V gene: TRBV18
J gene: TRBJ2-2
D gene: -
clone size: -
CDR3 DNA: TGTGCCAGCTCACCAAGCAGGTCCACCGGGGAGCTGTTTTTT
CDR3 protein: CASSPSRSTGELFF

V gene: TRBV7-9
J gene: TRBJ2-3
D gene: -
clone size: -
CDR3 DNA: TGTGCCAGCATGGGCGGGAACACAGATACGCAGTATTTT
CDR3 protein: CASMGGNTDTQYF

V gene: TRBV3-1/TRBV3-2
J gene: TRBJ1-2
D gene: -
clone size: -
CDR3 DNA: TGTGCCAGCAGCCGCCAAGGGGAGGCTCGTGGCTACACCTTC
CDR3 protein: CASSRQGEARGYTF

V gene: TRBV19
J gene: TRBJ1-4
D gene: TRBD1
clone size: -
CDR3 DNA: TGTGCCAGGCCCCGACAGGGAACCGAAAAACTGTTTTTT
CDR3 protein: CARPRQGTEKLFF

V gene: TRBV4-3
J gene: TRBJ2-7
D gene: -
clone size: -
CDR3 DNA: TGCGCCAGCAGCCAAGATTGGCAGGAGCAGTACTTC
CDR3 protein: CASSQDWQEQYF

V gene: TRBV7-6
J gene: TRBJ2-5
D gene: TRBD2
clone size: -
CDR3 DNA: TGTGCCAGCAGCTTAGGGGCTAGCGGGGGCCAGACCCAGTACTTC
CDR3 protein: CASSLGASGGQTQYF

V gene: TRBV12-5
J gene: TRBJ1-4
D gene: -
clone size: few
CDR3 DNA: TGTGCTAGTGGTTTGGGAGTCCAAAACGAAAAACTGTTTTTT
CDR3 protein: CASGLGVQNEKLFF

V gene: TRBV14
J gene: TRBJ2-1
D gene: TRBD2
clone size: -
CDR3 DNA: TGTGCCAGCAGCCAAGTTGGACTAGCCGTGGTTAATGAGCAGTTCTTC
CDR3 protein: CASSQVGLAVVNEQFF

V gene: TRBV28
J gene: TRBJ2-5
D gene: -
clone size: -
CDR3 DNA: TGTGCCAGCAGTTTCTGGAGCGTCGAGACCCAGTACTTC
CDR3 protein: CASSFWSVETQYF

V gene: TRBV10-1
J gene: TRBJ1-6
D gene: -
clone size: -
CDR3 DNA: TGCGCCAGCAGTTTACCAGGGAATAATTCACCCCTCCACTTT
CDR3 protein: CASSLPGNNSPLHF

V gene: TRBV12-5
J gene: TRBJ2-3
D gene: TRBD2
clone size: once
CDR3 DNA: TGTGCTAGTGGTACGGGGGGTGGAGGCCTCGGCGCAGATACGCAGTATTTT
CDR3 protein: CASGTGGGGLGADTQYF

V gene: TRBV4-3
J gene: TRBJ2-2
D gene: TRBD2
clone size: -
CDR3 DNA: TGCGCCAGCAGCCAAGCCCTCTGGGGCGGGAGTTTGGCCGGGGAGCTGTTTTTT
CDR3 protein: CASSQALWGGSLAGELFF

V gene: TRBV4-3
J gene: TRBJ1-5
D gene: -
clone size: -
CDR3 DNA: TGCGCCAGCAGCCAAGATTTGAGGGGAGGAAATCAGCCCCAGCATTTT
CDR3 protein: CASSQDLRGGNQPQHF

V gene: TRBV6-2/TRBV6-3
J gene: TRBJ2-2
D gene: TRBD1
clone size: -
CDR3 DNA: TGTGCCAGCAGTCGGACAGGGGCTACCAACACCGGGGAGCTGTTTTTT
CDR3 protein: CASSRTGATNTGELFF

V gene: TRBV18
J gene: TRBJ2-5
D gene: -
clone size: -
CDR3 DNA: TGTGCCAGCTCACCACCACCAGGACAAGAGACCCAGTACTTC
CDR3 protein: CASSPPPGQETQYF

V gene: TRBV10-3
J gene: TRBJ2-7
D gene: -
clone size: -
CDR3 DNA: TGTGCCATCAGTGACCTACTAAAAGGTGTCTACGAGCAGTACTTC
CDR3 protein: CAISDLLKGVYEQYF

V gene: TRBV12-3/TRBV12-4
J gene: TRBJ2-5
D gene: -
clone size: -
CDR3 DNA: TGTGCCAGCAGTCCTAACTCCGGAGAGACCCAGTACTTC
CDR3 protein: CASSPNSGETQYF

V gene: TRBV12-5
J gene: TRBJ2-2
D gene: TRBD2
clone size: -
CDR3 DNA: TGTGCTAGTGGTTTGGTACGGGGGGTGGCCAACACCGGGGAGCTGTTTTTT
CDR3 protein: CASGLVRGVANTGELFF

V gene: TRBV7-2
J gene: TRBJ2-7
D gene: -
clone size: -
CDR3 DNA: TGTGCCAGCAGCTTAGGACGGCGGGTTCAATACGAGCAGTACTTC
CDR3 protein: CASSLGRRVQYEQYF

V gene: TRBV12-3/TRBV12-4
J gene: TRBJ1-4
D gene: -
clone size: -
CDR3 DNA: TGTGCCTGCGGCAGACCTAATGAAAAACTGTTTTTT
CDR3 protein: CACGRPNEKLFF

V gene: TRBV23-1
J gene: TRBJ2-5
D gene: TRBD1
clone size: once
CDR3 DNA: TGCGCCAGCTTGAAGGGGACAGGGTGCGAACTCAGGGAGACCCAGTACTTC
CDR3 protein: CASLKGTGCELRETQYF

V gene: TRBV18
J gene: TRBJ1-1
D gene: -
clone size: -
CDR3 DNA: TGTGCCAGCTTGCCGAGGTCCCTGGGGAACACTGAAGCTTTCTTT
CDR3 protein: CASLPRSLGNTEAFF

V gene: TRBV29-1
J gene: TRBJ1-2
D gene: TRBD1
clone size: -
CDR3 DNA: TGCAGCGTTGAACCCGGTGTAGGGGGCGCGAATGGCTACACCTTC
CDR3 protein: CSVEPGVGGANGYTF

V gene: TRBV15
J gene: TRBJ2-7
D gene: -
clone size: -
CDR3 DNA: TGTGCCACCAGCAGGGGGGACATTTCCTACGAGCAGTACTTC
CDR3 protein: CATSRGDISYEQYF

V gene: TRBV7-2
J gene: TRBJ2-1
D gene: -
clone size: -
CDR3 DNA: TGTGCCAGCAGCCCAGCGGACGGGAGCTATGAGCAGTTCTTC
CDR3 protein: CASSPADGSYEQFF

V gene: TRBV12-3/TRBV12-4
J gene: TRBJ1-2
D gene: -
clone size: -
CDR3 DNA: TGTGCCAGCAGGCCTACAGTTAACTATGGCTACACCTTC
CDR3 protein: CASRPTVNYGYTF

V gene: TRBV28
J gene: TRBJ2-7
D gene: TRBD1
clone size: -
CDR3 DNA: TGTGCCAGCAGCCCCGGGGGACAGGGGTTCGGGGGCCCCTTAGGTGTATACGAGCAGTACTTC
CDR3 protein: CASSPGGQGFGGPLGVYEQYF

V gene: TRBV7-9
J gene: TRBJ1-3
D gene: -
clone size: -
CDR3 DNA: TGTGCCAGCAGGGGGACTGCGGGAAACACCATATATTTT
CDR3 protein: CASRGTAGNTIYF

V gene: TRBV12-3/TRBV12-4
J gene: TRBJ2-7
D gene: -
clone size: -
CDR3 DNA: TGTGCCAGCAGTTCCGCTAGAATGCAGTACTTC
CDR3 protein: CASSSARMQYF

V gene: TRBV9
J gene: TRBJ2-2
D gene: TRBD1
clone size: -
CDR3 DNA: TGTGCCAGCAGCGCGACAGGGGGCGCGGACACCGGGGAGCTGTTTTTT
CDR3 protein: CASSATGGADTGELFF

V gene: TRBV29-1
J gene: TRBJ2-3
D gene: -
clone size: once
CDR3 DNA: TGCAGCTCCCGGAGGCCGGGAGTTGAAACAGATACGCAGTATTTT
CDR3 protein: CSSRRPGVETDTQYF

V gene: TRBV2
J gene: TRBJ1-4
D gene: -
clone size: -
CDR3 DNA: TGTGCCAGCAAAAGACAGGAAAAACTGTTTTTT
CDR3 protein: CASKRQEKLFF

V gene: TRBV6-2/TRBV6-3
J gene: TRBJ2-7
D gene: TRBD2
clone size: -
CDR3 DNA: TGTGCCAGCAGCCTCCTAGCGGGAGGTTCCTACGAGCAGTACTTC
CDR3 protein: CASSLLAGGSYEQYF

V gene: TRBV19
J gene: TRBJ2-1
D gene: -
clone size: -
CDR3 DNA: TGTGCCAGTAACCGACTTGTACGTACCTTCGCGGCGGACAATGAGCAGTTCTTC
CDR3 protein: CASNRLVRTFAADNEQFF

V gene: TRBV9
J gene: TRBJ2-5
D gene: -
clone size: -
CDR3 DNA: TGTGCCAGCAGCGTAGAAGGAGGGGTCCAAGAGACCCAGTACTTC
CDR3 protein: CASSVEGGVQETQYF

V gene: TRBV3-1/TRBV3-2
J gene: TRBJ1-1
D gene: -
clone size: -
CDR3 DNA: TGTGCCAGCAGCCAAGGTGGAGGGGACACTGAAGCTTTCTTT
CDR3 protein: CASSQGGGDTEAFF

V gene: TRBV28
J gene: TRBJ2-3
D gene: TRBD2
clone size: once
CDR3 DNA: TGTGCCAGCAGTTTCGTCGGGGGGAGCACAGATACGCAGTATTTT
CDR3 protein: CASSFVGGSTDTQYF